This is a list of T cell receptor beta chains from one sample in a study of shared clonotypes between healthy human individuals. Method: immunoSEQ multiplex PCR; TCRdb's copy keeps in-frame clones and lacks some. This table holds some 380,000 clones, just over 95% found once. Sequenced input: memory CD8+ T cells sorted from blood. Receptor source: a young man in good health. CDR3s include the opening cysteine and the closing phenylalanine or tryptophan. Each record gives: V gene, J gene, clone size, D gene, CDR3 protein, CDR3 DNA. A D gene is named only where the DNA matches it firmly. Some rows have no size entry. The others give once, few or many, or a class for an expanded clone.

TRBV5-1	TRBJ2-7	-	TRBD2	CASSLGTGRSSYEQYF	TGCGCCAGCAGCTTGGGTACCGGGAGGAGCTCCTACGAGCAGTACTTC
TRBV27	TRBJ1-2	-	-	CASSLRSGYGYTF	TGTGCCAGCAGTTTAAGATCAGGGTACGGCTACACCTTC
TRBV6-5	TRBJ2-7	-	TRBD1	CASSVTGGTYEQYF	TGTGCCAGCAGTGTCACAGGGGGGACCTACGAGCAGTACTTC
TRBV25-1	TRBJ2-7	-	TRBD1	CASGGQGYEQYF	TGTGCCAGCGGTGGACAGGGCTACGAGCAGTACTTC
TRBV5-4	TRBJ2-5	once	TRBD1	CASSLPNSGTGYATQYF	TGTGCCAGCAGCTTGCCTAATTCCGGGACAGGGTATGCGACCCAGTACTTC
TRBV10-3	TRBJ1-1	-	-	CAISESESTEAFF	TGTGCCATCAGTGAGTCTGAGAGCACTGAAGCTTTCTTT
TRBV5-4	TRBJ2-7	-	TRBD2	CASSIAGATYEQYF	TGTGCCAGCAGTATAGCGGGAGCAACCTACGAGCAGTACTTC
TRBV12-5	TRBJ2-1	once	TRBD1	CASGLGTGGNEQFF	TGTGCTAGTGGTTTGGGGACAGGGGGCAATGAGCAGTTCTTC
TRBV10-3	TRBJ1-2	-	-	CAISDSARKTNYGYTF	TGTGCCATCAGTGACTCCGCAAGGAAGACTAACTATGGCTACACCTTC
TRBV6-8	TRBJ2-7	-	-	CASSCDSTHEQYF	TGTGCCAGCAGTTGTGATAGCACACACGAGCAGTACTTC
TRBV28	TRBJ2-7	-	-	CASSSYRESSPYEQYF	TGTGCCAGCAGTTCCTACAGGGAATCAAGCCCCTACGAGCAGTACTTC
TRBV5-1	TRBJ2-7	-	TRBD2	CASSLASGSYYEQYF	TGCGCCAGCAGCTTGGCTAGCGGGAGCTACTACGAGCAGTACTTC
TRBV9	TRBJ2-5	-	-	CASSVDRGRQETQYF	TGTGCCAGCAGCGTGGACAGAGGCCGCCAAGAGACCCAGTACTTC
TRBV19	TRBJ2-3	-	-	CASSIGTDTQYF	TGTGCCAGTAGTATCGGCACAGATACGCAGTATTTT
TRBV5-1	TRBJ1-3	-	TRBD1	CASRPQGESGNTIYF	TGCGCCAGCAGACCACAGGGGGAATCTGGAAACACCATATATTTT
TRBV5-1	TRBJ1-1	-	-	CASQVGAEAFF	TGCGCCAGTCAGGTGGGGGCTGAAGCTTTCTTT
TRBV5-1	TRBJ2-7	-	-	CASSLTTIYEQYF	TGCGCCAGCAGCTTGACTACTATATACGAGCAGTACTTC
TRBV6-5	TRBJ1-1	-	-	CASSYSTDTEAFF	TGTGCCAGCAGTTACTCGACGGACACTGAAGCTTTCTTT